These 10 T cell receptor beta chains came from one sample sequenced in a study of T cells in localized non-small cell lung cancer. TCRdb's table, derived via immunoSEQ multiplex PCR, lists solely in-frame clones and lacks some. Of roughly 90,000 clones detected, roughly 93% appear once; the ten largest clones hold approximately 4%. Sequencing was performed on PBMCs, taken before any cancer treatment. All receptors derive from a woman between 35 and 75 years old with stage II squamous cell lung carcinoma.

The CDR3, as DNA: TGCGCCAGCAGCTTGGTGACTAGCGGGAGGCCCGGGAATGAGCAGTTCTTC. Encoded protein: CASSLVTSGRPGNEQFF. The chain couples TRBV5-1 to TRBJ2-1; TRBD2 matches at 13 bases. Germline CDR1 reads SGHRS; CDR2 reads YFSETQ. The CDR3 length is 17 residues. V lost 0 bases and J lost 7; bases outside the gene matches: 7.

This chain joins TRBV7-6 and TRBJ2-3; 7 positions match TRBD1. The CDR3 runs 15 residues. Germline assignment: CDR1 SGHVS and CDR2 FNYEAQ. V shed 6 bases, J shed 2 bases, and the junction held 8 bases outside the gene matches. The CDR3 loop reads CASSPGQSHTDTQYF. The CDR3 DNA sequence: TGTGCCAGCAGTCCGGGACAGAGCCACACAGATACGCAGTATTTT. The full variable domain, completed using reference TRBV7-6 and TRBJ2-3, is GAGVSQSPRYKVTKRGQDVALRCDPISGHVSLYWYRQALGQGPEFLTYFNYEAQQDKSGLPNDRFSAERPEGSISTLTIQRTEQRDSAMYRCASSPGQSHTDTQYFGPGTRLTVL.

The chain carries TRBV10-3 and TRBJ1-2; D is ambiguous. The CDR3 extends over 14 amino acids. Germline-derived CDR1 and CDR2 are ENHRY and SYGVKD. V gave up 11 bases and J gave up 0 bases, with 16 bases separating them. CDR3 amino acids: CALSQERTNYGYTF. The CDR3 nucleotides read TGTGCCTTGTCTCAGGAGAGAACTAACTATGGCTACACCTTC.

The chain has TRBV12-5 and TRBJ1-2, with D tentatively TRBD1 (5 bases). This CDR3 contains 14 residues. With 0 bases removed from V and 8 bases from J, the gap between germline ends came to 13 bases. The germline V gene encodes CDR1 LGHNT and CDR2 FRNRAP. CDR3 coding DNA: TGTGCTAGTGGTTTGGTACGGGGCAGGGAGGGCTACACCTTC. Its protein product is CASGLVRGREGYTF.

J is TRBJ2-3 and V is TRBV14; the D gene is possibly TRBD2 (7 bases). This CDR3 has 15 residues. The V and J ends lost 4 bases and 2 bases respectively, with 13 bases between them. In germline, CDR1 is SGHDN, CDR2 FVKESK. DNA of the CDR3: TGTGCCAGCAGCCGCGCGGGGGCCTTCACAGATACGCAGTATTTT. Amino acid sequence: CASSRAGAFTDTQYF.

The CDR3 bases are TGCGCCAGCAGCCAAGGTTTAAGGGGAAATAGCAATCAGCCCCAGCATTTT. Its translation: CASSQGLRGNSNQPQHF. The V call is TRBV4-1, the J call TRBJ1-5; maybe TRBD1 (5 bases). This CDR3 comprises 17 residues. The germline V gene has CDR1 MGHRA and CDR2 YSYEKL. Trimming stripped 1 base from V and 0 bases from J, with 13 bases between.

This clone appeared a single time. In DNA form, the CDR3 reads TGTGCCAGCAGTGGCCCCGGGGGAGGAAACATTCAGTACTTC. Its protein product is CASSGPGGGNIQYF. The rearrangement uses TRBV6-1 and TRBJ2-4; TRBD2 might be the D (6 bases). Trimming removed 4 bases at V and 6 bases at J, with 13 bases between. CDR1 and CDR2 from the germline V gene are MNHNS and SASEGT. CDR3 length equals 14 residues.

The V call is TRBV2, the J call TRBJ1-1, with TRBD1 matching over 7 bases. This CDR3 is built from 11 residues. V was pared by 8 bases and J by 7 bases, with 4 bases of the junction left unmatched. CDR1 SNHLY and CDR2 FYNNEI come from the germline V gene. The CDR3 loop is CASWRTGEAFF. The CDR3 DNA follows: TGTGCCAGCTGGCGGACAGGTGAAGCTTTCTTT. Complete variable domain (other parts from reference TRBV2 and TRBJ1-1): EPEVTQTPSHQVTQMGQEVILRCVPISNHLYFYWYRQILGQKVEFLVSFYNNEISEKSEIFDDQFSVERPDGSNFTLKIRSTKLEDSAMYFCASWRTGEAFFGQGTRLTVV.

The chain has TRBV28 and TRBJ1-2; D possibly corresponds to TRBD1 (6 bases). Germline V gives CDR1 MDHEN, CDR2 SYDVKM. The CDR3 totals 15 residues. V was trimmed by 6 bases and J by 5 bases, leaving 19 bases between them. CDR3 nucleotide sequence: TGTGCCAGCAGCTACCGGGACACCGTCTGGTATGGCTACACCTTC. Its translation: CASSYRDTVWYGYTF.

This clone was seen a few times. The chain carries TRBV28 and TRBJ1-1; D gene uncertain. Trimming took off 3 bases at V and 0 bases at J, with 8 bases between the two ends. In germline, CDR1 is MDHEN, CDR2 SYDVKM. This CDR3 contains 14 residues. Here the CDR3 DNA reads TGTGCCAGCAGTTTCCAGAGCATGAACACTGAAGCTTTCTTT. Translation gives CASSFQSMNTEAFF.